Below are 21 T cell receptor beta chains sequenced from a single sample in a study of human T cells and chemical hapten exposure. TCRdb reprocessed the RACE reads with MiXCR, giving one entry per CDR3 protein. The data contain about 82,000 distinct CDR3 sequences, over 8.5% of them singletons. Described time point: patch test 1, 2 weeks after DPC sensitization. This sample's treatment: therapeutic diphenylcyclopropenone sensitization with weekly scalp DPC. Material: whole blood, obtained in connection with sensitization to the hapten diphenylcyclopropenone (DPC). Source of these receptors: a woman aged 45 to 65 with alopecia areata. Some clones in this sample may be carry-over from other donors' samples.

In this sample, this clonotype turned up a few times. The chain links TRBV27 to TRBJ2-3; D unclear. This CDR3 contains 15 residues. The germline V gene encodes CDR1 MNHEY and CDR2 SMNVEV (reference sequence). Trimming cost V 2 bases and J 2 bases, with 11 bases left between them. The CDR3: CASSLRALDTDTQYF. The CDR3 nucleotides read TGTGCCAGCAGTTTAAGGGCACTCGACACAGATACGCAGTATTTT.

This clonotype was recorded many times. This chain links TRBV7-2 with TRBJ2-3; 9 nucleotides agree with TRBD2. The J segment lost 4 bases and the V segment lost 2 bases, leaving 7 bases of the junction unmatched. Germline loops: CDR1 SGHTA, CDR2 FQGNSA. There are 16 residues in the CDR3. The CDR3 spells CASSLSLVAGADTQYF. In DNA, the CDR3 is TGTGCCAGCAGCTTAAGTTTGGTAGCGGGAGCAGATACGCAGTATTTT.

The chain has TRBV11-2 and TRBJ2-3; D possibly corresponds to TRBD1 (6 bases). Trimming removed 5 bases at V and 2 bases at J, with 11 bases between. The CDR3 loop spans 14 amino acids. The germline CDR1 and CDR2 sequences are SGHAT and FQNNGV. CDR3 DNA: TGTGCCAGCAGCATCCGGACAGCCACAGATACGCAGTATTTT. Protein sequence: CASSIRTATDTQYF.

This clonotype has a handful of counts. The chain carries TRBV12-3 or TRBV12-4 and TRBJ1-3, with TRBD1 matching 8 bases. The trim removed 1 base at V and 10 bases at J, leaving 6 bases unmatched. The CDR3 covers 14 residues. The DNA of the CDR3 is TGTGCCAGCAGTTTAGGGACAGGGAGTTCAACCATATATTTT. Amino acids: CASSLGTGSSTIYF.

The chain combines TRBV18 with TRBJ2-2; 7 nucleotides agree with TRBD1. Germline trimming cut 6 bases from V and 2 bases from J; bases unmatched to any gene: 12. Germline CDR1 and CDR2: KGHSH and LQKENI. This CDR3 is 17 amino acids long. For the CDR3, the DNA is TGTGCCAGCTCTCCGACAGGGAAGTCGGGAAACACCGGGGAGCTGTTTTTT. It yields the protein CASSPTGKSGNTGELFF.

Ten or more counts support this clonotype. The rearrangement links TRBV12-3 or TRBV12-4 to TRBJ1-6; perhaps TRBD1 as D (5 bases). The CDR3 runs 15 residues. V was clipped by 7 bases and J by 6 bases, with 16 bases between them. The CDR3, as DNA: TGTGCCAGCACGACTGGCGACAGAGCTAATTCACCCCTCCACTTT. Translating it yields CASTTGDRANSPLHF.

This clonotype came up many times. The chain employs TRBV28 and TRBJ2-7; 9 nucleotides align to TRBD1. Germline values: CDR1 MDHEN, CDR2 SYDVKM. The V and J ends lost 5 bases and 2 bases, in that order; junction bases with no gene match: 7. The CDR3 runs to 15 residues. CDR3 in amino acids: CASSEPGTGTYEQYF. DNA of the CDR3: TGTGCCAGCAGTGAACCCGGGACAGGGACCTACGAGCAGTACTTC.

The CDR3 region has the DNA TGTGCCAGCAGCTCAGACAGAAGCTCCTACAATGAGCAGTTCTTC. It translates to CASSSDRSSYNEQFF. The J gene is TRBJ2-1, the V gene TRBV7-3, with TRBD1 as a possible D gene (5 bases). This CDR3 region has 15 residues. Trimming removed 4 bases from V and 0 bases from J, with 10 bases in between. The germline CDR1 and CDR2 sequences are SGHTA and FQGTGA. Combining the CDR3 with reference TRBV7-3 and TRBJ2-1 gives the whole variable domain GAGVSQTPSNKVTEKGKYVELRCDPISGHTALYWYRQSLGQGPEFLIYFQGTGAADDSGLPNDRFFAVRPEGSVSTLKIQRTERGDSAVYLCASSSDRSSYNEQFFGPGTRLTVL.

CDR3 nucleotides: TGTGCCAGCAGCTTAAGGGCTAGCGGGAACACAGATACGCAGTATTTT. Encoded protein: CASSLRASGNTDTQYF. The chain is built from TRBV11-1 and TRBJ2-3; 9 bases line up with TRBD2. With 2 bases clipped from V and 2 bases from J, the junction kept 5 bases outside the gene matches. This CDR3 contains 16 residues. The germline V gene encodes CDR1 SGHAT and CDR2 FQDESV (reference sequence).

This sequence joins TRBV7-9 and TRBJ2-1, with D perhaps TRBD2 (6 bases). Germline V gives CDR1 SEHNR, CDR2 FQNEAQ (reference sequence). V lost 4 bases and J 13 bases, leaving 11 bases between the germline ends. The CDR3 has 11 amino acids. The CDR3 sequence: CASSSGGGQFF. The CDR3 region has the DNA TGTGCCAGCAGCTCCGGGGGTGGACAGTTCTTC.

Many counts were recorded for this clonotype. The chain couples TRBV29-1 to TRBJ2-3; 8 bases line up with TRBD1. V lost 2 bases and J lost 4; bases outside the gene matches: 11. The CDR3 extends over 16 amino acids. The V gene's germline CDR1 is SQVTM and CDR2 ANQGSEA. The CDR3 DNA reads TGCAGCGTTGAAATCTCCGGACAGGGTCGAGCAGATACGCAGTATTTT. Protein: CSVEISGQGRADTQYF.

This clonotype was recorded many times. This chain links TRBV2 with TRBJ1-5; no reliable D call. V lost 7 bases and J 0 bases, leaving 10 bases between the germline ends. This CDR3 contains 14 residues. Germline CDR1 and CDR2: SNHLY and FYNNEI. The CDR3 DNA follows: TGTGCCAGCAAGCCAACAAATAGCAATCAGCCCCAGCATTTT. Translation gives CASKPTNSNQPQHF. The variable domain in full, with the rest retrieved from reference TRBV2 and TRBJ1-5, is EPEVTQTPSHQVTQMGQEVILRCVPISNHLYFYWYRQILGQKVEFLVSFYNNEISEKSEIFDDQFSVERPDGSNFTLKIRSTKLEDSAMYFCASKPTNSNQPQHFGDGTRLSIL.

This clonotype was counted many times. The DNA of the CDR3 is TGCAGTGCTAAGGGGGATTCAGACACCGGGGAGCTGTTTTTT. This gives the protein CSAKGDSDTGELFF. This chain links TRBV20-1 with TRBJ2-2; tentatively, D is TRBD1 (6 bases). CDR1 is DFQATT and CDR2 is SNEGSKA in the germline V gene (reference sequence). The V and J ends lost 4 bases and 3 bases respectively, with 12 bases between them. CDR3 length equals 14 residues.

This clonotype has a count of ten or more. This chain links TRBV6-2 or TRBV6-3 with TRBJ1-1, with D unclear. CDR1 MNHEY and CDR2 SVGEGT come from the germline V gene. The CDR3 extends over 15 amino acids. V was cut by 8 bases and J by 1 base, with 17 bases left in between. CDR3 protein: CASGPWASQNTEAFF. CDR3 coding DNA: TGTGCCAGCGGACCCTGGGCCAGTCAGAACACTGAAGCTTTCTTT.

Ten or more counts support this clonotype. The rearrangement joins TRBV4-3 to TRBJ2-1; 13 bases are a match to TRBD2. The ends lost 0 bases at V and 7 bases at J; junction bases unmatched: 9. The CDR3 length is 18 residues. Germline values: CDR1 LGHNA, CDR2 YSLEER. The CDR3 spells CASSQDRTSGGAINEQFF. As DNA, the CDR3 is TGCGCCAGCAGCCAAGATCGAACTAGCGGGGGGGCTATTAATGAGCAGTTCTTC.

The rearrangement links TRBV29-1 to TRBJ1-2; TRBD1 aligns across 7 bases. Germline V gene lookup returns CDR1 SQVTM and CDR2 ANQGSEA. After removal of 6 bases from V and 4 bases from J, the junction contained 11 bases not matched to a gene. This CDR3 spans 14 amino acids. The CDR3 loop is CSVEATGATYGYTF. CDR3 coding DNA: TGCAGCGTCGAGGCCACAGGGGCGACCTATGGCTACACCTTC.

The table lists this clonotype with many counts. The rearrangement joins TRBV20-1 to TRBJ1-2; 7 nucleotides line up with TRBD1. The junction had 2 bases not matched to a gene; V was cut back by 1 base and J by 0 bases. The length of the CDR3 is 14 residues. From germline, CDR1 is DFQATT and CDR2 SNEGSKA (reference sequence). This CDR3 reads CSARVTGANYGYTF. DNA of the CDR3: TGCAGTGCTAGAGTAACAGGGGCTAACTATGGCTACACCTTC.

The chain carries TRBV12-3 or TRBV12-4 and TRBJ1-1; no reliable D call. Trimming stripped 6 bases from V and 4 bases from J, with 15 bases between. This CDR3 is 14 amino acids long. The CDR3 spells CASSRTPGITEAFF. In nucleotides, the CDR3 is TGTGCCAGCAGCCGGACCCCTGGTATCACTGAAGCTTTCTTT.

This clonotype appeared many times. The chain recombines TRBV7-2 with TRBJ1-5; D might be TRBD1 (6 bases). Per germline, CDR1 SGHTA and CDR2 FQGNSA. CDR3 length: 15 residues. The germline V and J ends were trimmed by 4 bases and 6 bases, with 16 bases remaining between them. The CDR3 loop reads CASSYSLQGGQPQHF. As DNA, the CDR3 is TGTGCCAGCAGCTATTCTCTACAGGGTGGTCAGCCCCAGCATTTT.

This chain uses TRBV6-1 with TRBJ1-1; tentatively, D is TRBD1 (5 bases). V was cut by 2 bases and J by 5 bases, with 9 bases left in between. CDR1 is MNHNS, CDR2 SASEGT, per germline. The CDR3 totals 13 residues. CDR3: CASSERGLTEAFF. As DNA, the CDR3 is TGTGCCAGCAGTGAAAGGGGTTTGACTGAAGCTTTCTTT.

This chain uses TRBV11-3 with TRBJ2-3, with TRBD2 matching over 10 bases. Germline V lookup: CDR1 SGHNT, CDR2 YENEEA. This CDR3 is built from 16 residues. Trimming cost V 5 bases and J 4 bases; bases outside gene matches: 9. The CDR3 DNA reads as TGTGCCAGCAGCCCGGGGACTAGCGCCGTCGCAGATACGCAGTATTTT. Its translation: CASSPGTSAVADTQYF.